The subject of this entry is one T cell receptor (beta chain). Its recognized antigen is unknown. No base quality values were provided; no much bigger clone lies one nucleotide off. The sample is drawn from a study of Ad26.COV2.S vaccination and SARS-CoV-2 variants (dated by TCRdb to 2020 to 2022). Describing the broader study: Donors in the vaccine arm were drawn from COV1001, a phase I-IIa trial of Ad26.COV2.S in healthy adults that was multicentre, randomized, double-blind and placebo-controlled. Ad26.COV2.S was given intramuscularly at 5x10^10 or 1x10^11 viral particles, as a single shot or as two shots 56 days apart. TCRbeta repertoire sequencing served as the tool for gauging how specific and how broad the SARS-CoV-2-reactive T cell receptors were following Ad26.COV2.S vaccination. A total of some 30 samples were included in the TCR-sequenced set, comprising roughly 20 Ad26.COV2.S vaccine recipients, 5 placebo recipients and 8 SARS-CoV-2 convalescent individuals. Trial participants were randomized into five groups of five: low-dose or high-dose Ad26.COV2.S given once or twice, or placebo on both occasions. Throughout the experiments and outcome assessment, investigators stayed blinded to trial group allocation. On the study overall, not on this receptor specifically: Vaccine and placebo recipients had comparable non-spike TCR breadth, which fits with the vaccine containing only spike. The study was not powered to compare responses between vaccine doses or regimens. According to the authors, total T cell responses may have been underestimated by the TCR breadth and depth analyses. Substantial breadth of spike-specific CD8+ and CD4+ T cell responses was reported after vaccination. Compared with placebo recipients, Ad26.COV2.S recipients showed higher spike-specific TCR breadth (P = 0.0014).

V was cut back by 6 bases and J by 0 bases, leaving a gap of 9 bases between them. Its CDR3 holds 13 amino acids, cysteine through phenylalanine. Of all the DNA, just the CDR3 is kept, 39 bases in frame from base 1. Via the germline V gene, CDR1 is MNHEY and CDR2 SVGAGI. TCRbeta CDR3 regions were sequenced with the immunoSEQ Assay. After extraction, genomic DNA underwent amplification by bias-controlled multiplex PCR, followed by high-throughput sequencing. On the study's bioinformatics: To quantify the absolute abundance of each unique TCRbeta CDR3 region, sequences were collapsed and filtered. T cell fraction was estimated by normalizing TCRbeta template counts to usable DNA, with usable DNA measured through amplification of reference genes found in all nucleated cells. Repertoire TCRs were annotated as SARS-CoV-2-specific when V gene, CDR3 amino acid sequence and J gene were exactly matched to a known reactive TCR set. MIRA supplied the reference SARS-CoV-2 TCR set, which was filtered for enrichment in COVID-19-positive ImmuneCODE repertoires so that public or cross-reactive TCRs were removed. Using the MIRA antigens, annotated TCRs were further analysed by specific ORF or by position within an ORF. Depth was the summed frequency of annotated unique rearrangements, while breadth was defined as annotated unique rearrangements over total unique productive rearrangements. Two-sided Wilcoxon rank-sum tests were used to compare TCR breadth between groups. Imported from immuneACCESS, the table was reduced by TCRdb to in-frame sequences with V and J called. These copies leave out some clones; in studies compared against another copy, an unresolved V gene accounts for under half, and the cause of the remainder is not known. That table furnishes V, J and clone size, whereas the DNA furnished D and trimming. The sample table records some 520,000 clones; around 88% of these occur just once. The ten largest make up around 13% of the sample.

Read against the paper, the sample's treatment or condition label means: over 15 received Ad26.COV2.S at low or high dose, single or two shots; 5 received placebo; per-sample allocation not given. For vaccine and placebo recipients, repertoires were sequenced using samples collected on day 63 after the first injection. Cohort 1b enrolled around 24 adults aged 18-55 years at a single site in Boston, USA, between 29 July and 7 August 2020. Ad26.COV2.S consisted of a replication-incompetent adenovirus type 26 vector by which a prefusion-stabilized SARS-CoV-2 spike protein from the original Wuhan strain was expressed.

The specimen was peripheral blood, collected in a trial of Ad26.COV2.S vaccine versus placebo. The rearrangement joined TRBV6-5 to TRBJ2-7; TRBD1 might be the D gene, on 5 matching bases. This sequence originates from a person aged 18 to 59 who received the Ad26.COV2.S COVID-19 vaccine or a placebo. The CDR3 sequence is CASSSGYSYEQYF. The DNA is as follows: TGTGCCAGCAGCTCAGGGTACTCCTACGAGCAGTACTTC.